The clone carrying this TCR beta chain is medium-sized. The sequencing template was cDNA reverse transcribed from extracted RNA. Profiling relied on immunoSEQ multiplex PCR, and the TCRdb table lists in-frame clones only, not all of them. The sample consists of 30,000 to 40,000 clones, 45% to 65% of them appearing once. The data derive from a study of CD8+ T cells in alopecia areata. Researchers sorted CD4+ cells into CD25+CD127- cells for about five patients. Sequencing was performed on CD4+ Tregs sorted from blood. The sequence derives from a human donor with alopecia areata.

CDR3 amino acids: CASSRAGIPSPLHF. DNA of the CDR3: TGTGCCAGCAGTAGAGCCGGTATCCCTTCACCCCTCCACTTT. The chain joins TRBV7-9 to TRBJ1-6; the D is unclear. Germline CDR1 SEHNR, CDR2 FQNEAQ (reference sequence). V lost 6 bases and J 9 bases, leaving 15 bases between the germline ends. There are 14 residues in the CDR3.